These 4 T cell receptor beta chains came from one sample sequenced in a study of shared clonotypes between healthy human individuals. The table came from immunoSEQ multiplex PCR; TCRdb's copy has only in-frame clones and leaves some out. The data show some 2.4 million clones, more than 85% seen once. Sequencing was done on a sample of naive CD4+ T cells from PBMCs. The subset: CD45RA+ positively selected. Receptors originate from a man younger than 35 in good health. Some clones in this sample may be carry-over from other donors' samples.

The rearrangement links TRBV7-9 to TRBJ1-1; maybe TRBD1 (5 bases). This CDR3 is 15 amino acids long. The V end was cut by 2 bases, the J end by 5 bases, with 15 bases between. Germline CDR1 and CDR2: SEHNR and FQNEAQ (reference sequence). CDR3 DNA sequence: TGTGCCAGCAGCTTACGTTCAGGGCGCGTAACTGAAGCTTTCTTT. Its protein is CASSLRSGRVTEAFF.

The V call is TRBV15, the J call TRBJ2-1; no reliable D call. The CDR3 loop spans 14 amino acids. Germline V gene sequence: CDR1 LNHNV, CDR2 YYDKDF (reference sequence). Trimming shortened V by 1 base and J by 10 bases, and 14 bases separated the two germline ends. As DNA, the CDR3 is TGTGCCACCAGCAGAGGGAACCCGGCCGTGGAGCAGTTCTTC. Amino acids: CATSRGNPAVEQFF.

This clone was seen just once. The V call is TRBV27, the J call TRBJ2-4; D unclear. In germline, CDR1 is MNHEY, CDR2 SMNVEV (reference sequence). CDR3 length equals 16 residues. With 4 bases removed from V and 5 bases from J, the gap between germline ends came to 18 bases. This CDR3 reads CASSSPPGMTQNIQYF. The CDR3 DNA reads TGTGCCAGCAGTTCCCCCCCCGGAATGACCCAAAACATTCAGTACTTC.

The CDR3 loop reads CASSRGQDAYEQYF. The CDR3 DNA sequence: TGTGCCAGCTCACGAGGACAGGACGCCTACGAGCAGTACTTC. The chain employs TRBV18 and TRBJ2-7; 7 bases align to TRBD1. Germline V CDR1 and CDR2: KGHSH, LQKENI. Losses at the gene ends were 4 bases for V and 2 bases for J; bases not matched to a gene: 5. This CDR3 is 14 amino acids long.